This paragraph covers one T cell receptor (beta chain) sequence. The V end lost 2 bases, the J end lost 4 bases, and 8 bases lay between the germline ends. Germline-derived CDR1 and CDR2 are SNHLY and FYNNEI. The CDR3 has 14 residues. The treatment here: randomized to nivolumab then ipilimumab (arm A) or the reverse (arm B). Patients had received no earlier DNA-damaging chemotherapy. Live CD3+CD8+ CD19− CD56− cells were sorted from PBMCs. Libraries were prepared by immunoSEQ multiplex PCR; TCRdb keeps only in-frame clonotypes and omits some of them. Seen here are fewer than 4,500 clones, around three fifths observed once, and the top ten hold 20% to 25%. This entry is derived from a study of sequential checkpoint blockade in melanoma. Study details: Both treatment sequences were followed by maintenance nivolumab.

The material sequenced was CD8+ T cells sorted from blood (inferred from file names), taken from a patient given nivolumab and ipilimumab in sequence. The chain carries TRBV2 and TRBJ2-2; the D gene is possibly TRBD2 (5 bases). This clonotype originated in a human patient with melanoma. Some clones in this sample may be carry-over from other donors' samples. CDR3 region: CASSERGITGELFF. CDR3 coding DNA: TGTGCCAGCAGTGAACGGGGAATCACCGGGGAGCTGTTTTTT. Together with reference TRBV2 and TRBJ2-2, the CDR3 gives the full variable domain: EPEVTQTPSHQVTQMGQEVILRCVPISNHLYFYWYRQILGQKVEFLVSFYNNEISEKSEIFDDQFSVERPDGSNFTLKIRSTKLEDSAMYFCASSERGITGELFFGEGSRLTVL.